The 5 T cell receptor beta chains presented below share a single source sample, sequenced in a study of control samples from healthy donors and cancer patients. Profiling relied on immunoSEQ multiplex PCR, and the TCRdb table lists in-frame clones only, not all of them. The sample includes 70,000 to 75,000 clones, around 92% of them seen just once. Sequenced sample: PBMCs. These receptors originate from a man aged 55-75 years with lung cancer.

The chain's CDR3 is CAWSEVATQYF. The CDR3 DNA reads as TGTGCCTGGAGTGAAGTCGCTACCCAGTACTTC. V usage is TRBV30 and J usage is TRBJ2-5; no firm D call. Germline-derived CDR1 and CDR2 are GTSNPN and SVGIG (reference sequence). V was pared by 1 base and J by 8 bases, with 8 bases between. The CDR3 extends over 11 amino acids. Full variable domain (remainder filled in from reference TRBV30 and TRBJ2-5): SQTIHQWPATLVQPVGSPLSLECTVEGTSNPNLYWYRQAAGRGLQLLFYSVGIGQISSEVPQNLSASRPQDRQFILSSKKLLLSDSGFYLCAWSEVATQYFGPGTRLLVL.

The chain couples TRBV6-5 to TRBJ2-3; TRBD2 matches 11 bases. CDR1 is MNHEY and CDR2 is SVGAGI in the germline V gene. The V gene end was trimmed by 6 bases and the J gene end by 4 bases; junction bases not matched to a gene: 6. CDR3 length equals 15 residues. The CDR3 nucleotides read TGTGCCAGCAGCTTCGGGACTAGCGGCTCAGATACGCAGTATTTT. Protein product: CASSFGTSGSDTQYF.

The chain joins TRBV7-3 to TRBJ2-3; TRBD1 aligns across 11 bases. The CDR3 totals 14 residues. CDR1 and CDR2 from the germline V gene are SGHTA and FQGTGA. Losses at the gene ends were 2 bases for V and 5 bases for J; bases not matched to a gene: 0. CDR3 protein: CASSLGTGGDTQYF. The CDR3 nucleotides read TGTGCCAGCAGCTTAGGGACAGGGGGAGATACGCAGTATTTT.

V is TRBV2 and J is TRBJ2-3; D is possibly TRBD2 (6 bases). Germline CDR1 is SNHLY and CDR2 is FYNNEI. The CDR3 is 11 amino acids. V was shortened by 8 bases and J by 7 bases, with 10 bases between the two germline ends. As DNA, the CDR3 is TGTGCCAGCCGGGACTCCAATACGCAGTATTTT. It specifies CASRDSNTQYF.

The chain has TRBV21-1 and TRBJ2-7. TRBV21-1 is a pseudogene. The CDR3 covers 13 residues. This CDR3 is CASSSHPPVVAYF. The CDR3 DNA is TGTGCCAGCAGCTCCCATCCGCCGGTGGTGGCGTACTTC.